The subject of this entry is one TCR beta chain. Its antigen is undetermined. The donors were in the roughly 130-subject validation cohort; that cohort was separate from the approximately 700-subject first cohort. The data belong to a study of cytomegalovirus exposure and HLA in healthy donors. Findings of the study overall: High sensitivity and specificity were reportedly achieved when the classifier diagnosed cytomegalovirus status. Three CMV-associated chains proved CMV antigen-specific in vitro. The listing of fewer than 200 TCR beta chains classed them as cytomegalovirus-associated.

Generated by immunoSEQ multiplex PCR, the TCRdb table keeps only in-frame clones and is missing some. The sample includes more than 150,000 clones, 70% to 90% of them seen just once. V was pared by 4 bases and J by 0 bases, with 13 bases between. The CDR3 contains 16 residues. Looked up from germline, CDR1 is SGHDT and CDR2 is YYEEEE. The material sequenced was PBMCs. The sequence was obtained from a man aged 18 to 29 in good health and CMV-seronegative. The V call is TRBV5-6, the J call TRBJ2-2; D is possibly TRBD2 (6 bases). CDR3 protein: CASSLPGLTNTGELFF. The CDR3 region has the DNA TGTGCCAGCAGCCTGCCGGGACTGACGAACACCGGGGAGCTGTTTTTT.